The 13 T cell receptor beta chains in this list originate from one sample, sequenced in a study of shared clonotypes between healthy human individuals. TCRdb keeps only in-frame clones here, not all; method: immunoSEQ multiplex PCR. Seen here are roughly 1 million clones, around 74% observed once, and the top ten hold approximately 1.5%. The source material was memory CD4+ T cells sorted from blood. Subset in this sample: CD45RA-negative fraction. The receptors derive from a man in his late teens or twenties in good health.

J is TRBJ1-1 and V is TRBV6-6; D gene uncertain. Deletions cut 3 bases from V and 5 bases from J, with 10 bases between. Germline V gene lookup returns CDR1 MNHNY and CDR2 SVGAGI (reference sequence). The CDR3 is made up of 13 amino acids. CDR3 amino acids: CASSYVRATEAFF. The CDR3 nucleotides are TGTGCCAGCAGTTATGTTCGAGCGACTGAAGCTTTCTTT.

As regards this clone: The same CDR3 arises from other DNA sequences in this sample as well. The CDR3 region has the DNA TGTGCCAGCTCCCCCGGGACGGTCAACACTGAAGCTTTCTTT. As protein: CASSPGTVNTEAFF. The V gene is TRBV18, the J gene TRBJ1-1; TRBD1 might be the D (5 bases). The ends were cut back, 6 bases at V and 2 bases at J, with 13 bases in the middle. CDR1 is KGHSH and CDR2 is LQKENI in the germline V gene. The CDR3 spans 14 residues. The full variable domain, in which reference TRBV18 and TRBJ1-1 provide the parts outside the CDR3, is NAGVMQNPRHLVRRRGQEARLRCSPMKGHSHVYWYRQLPEEGLKFMVYLQKENIIDESGMPKERFSAEFPKEGPSILRIQQVVRGDSAAYFCASSPGTVNTEAFFGQGTRLTVV.

Concerning this clone: The sample has other DNA sequences that encode this CDR3 too. The genes are TRBV9 and TRBJ2-3; 7 bases line up with TRBD2. CDR3 length: 14 residues. Unmatched junction bases numbered 0, after V lost 1 base and J lost 1 base. In germline, CDR1 is SGDLS, CDR2 YYNGEE. The CDR3 coding sequence is TGTGCCAGCAGCGTACGGGGGGGCACAGATACGCAGTATTTT. Protein sequence: CASSVRGGTDTQYF.

Regarding this clone: Other DNA sequences of this sample code for an identical CDR3. The J gene is TRBJ2-2, the V gene TRBV5-1; 8 bases fit TRBD2. V lost 3 bases to trimming and J lost 4 bases; unmatched junction nucleotides: 2. This CDR3 is built from 14 residues. CDR1 is SGHRS and CDR2 is YFSETQ in the germline V gene. The CDR3 protein is CASSSGGATGELFF. DNA of the CDR3: TGCGCCAGCAGCTCCGGGGGGGCCACCGGGGAGCTGTTTTTT.

This clone was counted once. V gene TRBV19 combines with J gene TRBJ2-2; D remains ambiguous. This CDR3 has 16 residues. Looked up from germline, CDR1 is LNHDA and CDR2 is SQIVND (reference sequence). The V and J ends lost 5 bases and 3 bases respectively, with 16 bases between them. This chain's CDR3 is CASSQRPGPDTGELFF. The CDR3 DNA follows: TGTGCCAGTAGTCAAAGGCCGGGCCCCGACACCGGGGAGCTGTTTTTT.

The V gene is TRBV11-3, the J gene TRBJ2-2; D gene uncertain. Trimming cost V 8 bases and J 8 bases, with 6 bases left between them. The CDR3 totals 10 residues. CDR1 SGHNT and CDR2 YENEEA come from the germline V gene. The CDR3 coding sequence is TGTGCCAGCCGCCTAGGGGAGCTGTTTTTT. Protein: CASRLGELFF.

V gene TRBV6-6 combines with J gene TRBJ1-2, with 9 bases fitting TRBD1. The germline CDR1 and CDR2 sequences are MNHNY and SVGAGI (reference sequence). The CDR3 is made up of 14 amino acids. V shed 2 bases and J 7 bases; nucleotides not matched to a gene: 5. The CDR3 loop reads CASSYPRTGAGYTF. In DNA, the CDR3 is TGTGCCAGCAGTTACCCCCGGACAGGGGCTGGCTACACCTTC.

The chain uses TRBV5-1 and TRBJ2-5; D gene unclear. Trimming removed 0 bases from V and 0 bases from J, with 6 bases in between. The CDR3 is 14 residues long. Germline V lookup: CDR1 SGHRS, CDR2 YFSETQ. The CDR3 sequence: CASSLALNQETQYF. DNA for the CDR3: TGCGCCAGCAGCTTGGCGTTGAACCAAGAGACCCAGTACTTC.

Only one count was recorded for this clone. This rearrangement joins TRBV6-6 to TRBJ2-3, with D unresolved. Germline V lookup: CDR1 MNHNY, CDR2 SVGAGI (reference sequence). The CDR3 is made up of 12 amino acids. V was shortened by 6 bases and J by 5 bases, with 9 bases between the two germline ends. The CDR3 is CASSQVGDTQYF. The CDR3, as DNA: TGTGCCAGCAGCCAAGTTGGAGATACGCAGTATTTT.

The J gene is TRBJ1-1, the V gene TRBV29-1; tentative D call: TRBD1 (5 bases). From germline, CDR1 is SQVTM and CDR2 ANQGSEA. CDR3 length equals 11 residues. Trimming took off 6 bases at V and 7 bases at J, with 12 bases between the two ends. The CDR3: CSVGGVNEAFF. The DNA for the CDR3 is TGCAGCGTGGGGGGGGTAAATGAAGCTTTCTTT. Looking up the rest from reference TRBV29-1 and TRBJ1-1 gives the full variable domain: SAVISQKPSRDICQRGTSLTIQCQVDSQVTMMFWYRQQPGQSLTLIATANQGSEATYESGFVIDKFPISRPNLTFSTLTVSNMSPEDSSIYLCSVGGVNEAFFGQGTRLTVV.

This clone was detected once. J is TRBJ1-6 and V is TRBV19, with TRBD1 matching over 7 bases. CDR1 and CDR2 from the germline V gene are LNHDA and SQIVND (reference sequence). This CDR3 comprises 16 residues. J gave up 3 bases and V 4 bases, and 6 bases lay outside the gene matches. This chain's CDR3 is CASSTGWTGYNSPLHF. CDR3 nucleotide sequence: TGTGCCAGTAGTACCGGGTGGACAGGCTATAATTCACCCCTCCACTTT.

The chain recombines TRBV10-1 with TRBJ1-2; D is unclear. With 4 bases removed from V and 8 bases from J, the gap between germline ends came to 14 bases. Germline assignment: CDR1 WNHNN and CDR2 SYGVQD (reference sequence). The CDR3 runs to 13 residues. This chain's CDR3 is CASSAALKGGYTF. DNA for the CDR3: TGCGCCAGCAGTGCGGCGTTGAAGGGCGGCTACACCTTC.

The genes are TRBV4-2 and TRBJ2-3, with 7 bases matching TRBD2. Germline V CDR1 and CDR2: LGHNA, YNFKEQ. The CDR3 spans 13 residues. V lost 4 bases, J lost 3 bases, and 1 base stayed unmatched. CDR3 in amino acids: CASSRRETDTQYF. DNA of the CDR3: TGTGCCAGCAGCCGGCGGGAGACAGATACGCAGTATTTT.